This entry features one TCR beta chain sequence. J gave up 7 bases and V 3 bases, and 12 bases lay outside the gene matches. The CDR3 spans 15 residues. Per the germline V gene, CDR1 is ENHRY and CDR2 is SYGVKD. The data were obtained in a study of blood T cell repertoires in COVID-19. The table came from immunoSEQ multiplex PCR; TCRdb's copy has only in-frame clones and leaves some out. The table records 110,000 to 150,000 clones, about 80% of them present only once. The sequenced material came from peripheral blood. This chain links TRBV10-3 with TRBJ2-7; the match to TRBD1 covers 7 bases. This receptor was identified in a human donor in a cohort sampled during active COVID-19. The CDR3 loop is CAISDGTAEPREQYF. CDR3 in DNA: TGTGCCATCAGTGACGGGACAGCGGAACCTCGGGAGCAGTACTTC.